This is a list of T cell receptor beta chains from one sample in a study of blood T cell repertoires in COVID-19. The method was immunoSEQ multiplex PCR; TCRdb's version includes in-frame clones alone and lacks a portion of them. In the table there are around 200,000 clones, roughly 85% of which are singletons. The source material was PBMCs or T cells enriched from blood (not recorded which). The receptors were gathered from a man aged 40-49 years who had recovered from COVID-19. CDR3s include the opening cysteine and the closing phenylalanine or tryptophan. The order of the fields is D gene, J gene, clone size, V gene, CDR3 DNA, CDR3 protein. The D gene is left open where the match is weak. Some rows have no size entry. The others give once, few or many, or a class for an expanded clone.

D: TRBD1; J: TRBJ1-2; size: .; V: TRBV15; DNA: TGTGCCACCAGCAGACGGGACAGTCGGAACTATGGCTACACCTTC; CDR3: CATSRRDSRNYGYTF
D: .; J: TRBJ1-4; size: .; V: TRBV5-1; DNA: TGCGCCAGCAGCTTGGGGCAGGGAACTAATGAAAAACTGTTTTTT; CDR3: CASSLGQGTNEKLFF
D: .; J: TRBJ1-5; size: .; V: TRBV10-3; DNA: TGTGCCATCAGTGACTCTAGCAATCAGCCCCAGCATTTT; CDR3: CAISDSSNQPQHF
D: TRBD2; J: TRBJ2-2; size: once; V: TRBV27; DNA: TGTGCCAGCAGTTTTAGCGGGAGAGGGGAGCTGTTTTTT; CDR3: CASSFSGRGELFF
D: TRBD2; J: TRBJ2-1; size: .; V: TRBV7-8; DNA: TGTGCCAGCAGCTGGGCCAGCGGGAGACGGCAGTTCTTC; CDR3: CASSWASGRRQFF
D: TRBD1; J: TRBJ1-3; size: .; V: TRBV19; DNA: TGTGCCAGTAGACTGGACAGGAGCTCTGGAAACACCATATATTTT; CDR3: CASRLDRSSGNTIYF
D: .; J: TRBJ1-1; size: .; V: TRBV18; DNA: TGTGCCAGCTCACTCAGGGCGGACACTGAAGCTTTCTTT; CDR3: CASSLRADTEAFF
D: .; J: TRBJ2-4; size: .; V: TRBV1; DNA: TGCACCAGCGGCGGGGAGGGATTAGCCAAAAACATTCAGTACTTC; CDR3: CTSGGEGLAKNIQYF
D: .; J: TRBJ1-1; size: .; V: TRBV27; DNA: TGTGCCAGCAGTTTAGGGAGGGGCATAGTAGCTTTCTTT; CDR3: CASSLGRGIVAFF
D: TRBD1; J: TRBJ1-4; size: .; V: TRBV28; DNA: TGTGCCAGCAGTTTACCCGACAGGGGAAGAGAAAAACTGTTTTTT; CDR3: CASSLPDRGREKLFF
D: TRBD1; J: TRBJ1-5; size: .; V: TRBV28; DNA: TGTGCCAGCAGTCCGGGAGGACAGGGGGGACAGCCCCAGCATTTT; CDR3: CASSPGGQGGQPQHF
D: TRBD2; J: TRBJ2-7; size: .; V: TRBV19; DNA: TGTGCCAGTAGTGATCGAGCGGGAGGTCACTACGAGCAGTACTTC; CDR3: CASSDRAGGHYEQYF
D: .; J: TRBJ1-5; size: .; V: TRBV30; DNA: TGTGCCTGGAGTGGGCCCGTATTGGTGGGCAGCAATCAGCCCCAGCATTTT; CDR3: CAWSGPVLVGSNQPQHF
D: .; J: TRBJ1-6; size: few; V: TRBV21-1; DNA: TGTGCCAGCAGCTCGCGACAGGGCCGGTCACCCCTCCACTTT; CDR3: CASSSRQGRSPLHF
D: TRBD1; J: TRBJ2-1; size: .; V: TRBV19; DNA: TGTGCCAGTAGTAGTTTAGTAGGGACAGGGAATGAGCAGTTCTTC; CDR3: CASSSLVGTGNEQFF
D: .; J: TRBJ2-1; size: .; V: TRBV24-1; DNA: TGTGCCACCAGTGATTTGGGGGGGGCTTCCTACAATGAGCAGTTCTTC; CDR3: CATSDLGGASYNEQFF
D: .; J: TRBJ2-7; size: once; V: TRBV11-2; DNA: TGTGCCAGCAGCTTAACAGAAAACTACGAGCAGTACTTC; CDR3: CASSLTENYEQYF
D: .; J: TRBJ1-2; size: .; V: TRBV7-2; DNA: TGTGCCAGCAGCTTAGAACGGGGGAGAGGCTACACCTTC; CDR3: CASSLERGRGYTF
D: TRBD2; J: TRBJ2-7; size: .; V: TRBV5-4; DNA: TGTGCCAGCAGCTTGGGGAGCGGGATAGGAAACGAGCAGTACTTC; CDR3: CASSLGSGIGNEQYF
D: TRBD1; J: TRBJ1-3; size: .; V: TRBV14; DNA: TGTGCCAGCAGCCAAGGAACAGGGGGCGGAAACACCATATATTTT; CDR3: CASSQGTGGGNTIYF
D: .; J: TRBJ2-7; size: once; V: TRBV5-1; DNA: TGCGCCAGCAGCCTGACTCACCTACTTTCCTACGAGCAGTACTTC; CDR3: CASSLTHLLSYEQYF
D: .; J: TRBJ2-1; size: .; V: TRBV19; DNA: TGTGCCAGTAGTGGTGCCCGGCGCGGGGGCCGTTACTACAATGAGCAGTTCTTC; CDR3: CASSGARRGGRYYNEQFF
D: .; J: TRBJ1-2; size: .; V: TRBV19; DNA: TGTGCCAGTAAGGACTCCAACTATGGCTACACCTTC; CDR3: CASKDSNYGYTF